Listed below are T cell receptor beta chains from one sample, sequenced in a study of blood T cell repertoires in COVID-19. Profiled with immunoSEQ multiplex PCR; TCRdb holds only in-frame clones, not every one. The table records fewer than 200,000 clones, 83% of them present only once. Sequencing input: peripheral blood. These receptors came from a human donor in a cohort sampled during active COVID-19. CDR3s include the opening cysteine and the closing phenylalanine or tryptophan. Fields, in order: D gene, CDR3 length, clone size, V gene, J gene, CDR3 protein, CDR3 DNA. The D gene is left open where the match is weak. Clone sizes are given selectively: once, few, many, or a class where the clone is expanded.

>NA|17|NA|TRBV21-1|TRBJ1-3
CASSKQRTPYSGNTIYF
TGTGCCAGCAGCAAACAAAGGACACCATACTCTGGAAACACCATATATTTT
>NA|16|NA|TRBV11-2|TRBJ2-7
CASSFGQLRSSYEQYF
TGTGCCAGCAGTTTTGGACAGCTTAGGAGCTCCTACGAGCAGTACTTC
>NA|13|NA|TRBV6-5|TRBJ1-4
CASSGRGRGKLFF
TGTGCCAGCAGCGGACGGGGCAGGGGAAAACTGTTTTTT
>NA|14|NA|TRBV6-5|TRBJ2-7
CASTTGGASDEQYF
TGTGCCAGCACTACCGGCGGGGCTAGCGACGAGCAGTACTTC
>NA|14|NA|TRBV4-3|TRBJ1-5
CASSQDQGGQPQHF
TGCGCCAGCAGCCAGGATCAGGGAGGACAGCCCCAGCATTTT
>NA|15|NA|TRBV10-3|TRBJ2-6
CASSKGSDGANVLTF
TGTGCCTCTTCGAAGGGGTCTGATGGGGCCAACGTCCTGACTTTC
>TRBD1|15|NA|TRBV28|TRBJ2-7
CASTSPRDRAHEQYF
TGTGCCAGCACCTCACCCCGGGACAGGGCCCACGAGCAGTACTTC
>TRBD1|14|NA|TRBV6-2/TRBV6-3|TRBJ1-2
CASSYSRQGYGYTF
TGTGCCAGCAGTTACTCGAGACAGGGATATGGCTACACCTTC
>TRBD1|19|NA|TRBV18|TRBJ2-7
CASSPPDSTGGGSSYEQYF
TGTGCCAGCTCACCACCTGATTCTACAGGGGGTGGAAGCTCCTACGAGCAGTACTTC
>NA|14|NA|TRBV2|TRBJ1-5
CASSGEHRSQPQHF
TGTGCCAGCAGTGGGGAACACAGGAGTCAGCCCCAGCATTTT
>TRBD1|16|NA|TRBV5-4|TRBJ1-1
CASSLGQGGRNTEAFF
TGTGCCAGCAGCTTGGGACAGGGGGGAAGGAACACTGAAGCTTTCTTT
>TRBD2|14|NA|TRBV11-2|TRBJ2-7
CASSPGLASYEQYF
TGTGCCAGCAGCCCGGGACTAGCGTCTTACGAGCAGTACTTC
>NA|14|NA|TRBV15|TRBJ2-7
CATSRDQQAYEQYF
TGTGCCACCAGCAGAGATCAACAGGCCTACGAGCAGTACTTC
>TRBD1|14|NA|TRBV29-1|TRBJ2-1
CSVADRGSYNEQFF
TGCAGCGTCGCGGACAGGGGATCCTACAATGAGCAGTTCTTC
>TRBD2|16|NA|TRBV4-1|TRBJ2-1
CASSPQLAGRYNEQFF
TGCGCCAGCAGCCCACAACTAGCGGGACGCTACAATGAGCAGTTCTTC
>TRBD2|15|once|TRBV7-2|TRBJ2-1
CASSLVGGAGNEQFF
TGTGCCAGCAGCTTAGTCGGGGGGGCCGGCAATGAGCAGTTCTTC
>TRBD2|14|NA|TRBV18|TRBJ2-7
CASSPPSGSGEQYF
TGTGCCAGCTCACCTCCTAGCGGGAGTGGTGAGCAGTACTTC
>TRBD2|15|NA|TRBV4-1|TRBJ2-5
CASSRLAGVQETQYF
TGCGCCAGCAGCCGACTAGCGGGAGTCCAAGAGACCCAGTACTTC
>TRBD1|14|once|TRBV19|TRBJ2-3
CASSTGGLSDTQYF
TGTGCCAGTAGCACAGGGGGCCTCTCAGATACGCAGTATTTT
>TRBD1|14|NA|TRBV7-8|TRBJ1-2
CASSSSGQPYGYTF
TGTGCCAGCAGCTCTTCGGGACAGCCCTATGGCTACACCTTC
>NA|14|NA|TRBV5-1|TRBJ2-7
CASSLAQGIGEQYF
TGCGCCAGCAGCTTGGCTCAGGGAATAGGGGAGCAGTACTTC
>NA|11|NA|TRBV4-2|TRBJ2-7
CASSEGYEQYF
TGTGCCAGCAGTGAGGGCTACGAGCAGTACTTC
>NA|15|NA|TRBV4-3|TRBJ2-7
CASSQGSQGYYEQYF
TGCGCCAGCAGCCAGGGTAGTCAGGGGTACTACGAGCAGTACTTC
>NA|12|once|TRBV9|TRBJ1-3
CASSTQYDTIYF
TGTGCCAGCAGCACCCAGTACGACACCATATATTTT
>TRBD2|14|NA|TRBV6-2/TRBV6-3|TRBJ2-7
CASSYGGGTYEQYF
TGTGCCAGCAGTTACGGCGGGGGGACCTACGAGCAGTACTTC
>TRBD1|14|NA|TRBV6-5|TRBJ1-2
CASSYPGQVGGYTF
TGTGCCAGCAGTTACCCGGGACAGGTGGGAGGCTACACCTTC
>TRBD1|13|NA|TRBV12-3/TRBV12-4|TRBJ2-7
CASSTGTGVTQYF
TGTGCCAGCAGCACGGGGACAGGGGTAACGCAGTACTTC
>NA|11|NA|TRBV12-3/TRBV12-4|TRBJ2-7
CASSLAREQYF
TGTGCCAGCAGTTTAGCCCGCGAGCAGTACTTC
>NA|14|NA|TRBV5-6|TRBJ2-7
CASSIRGLGYEQYF
TGTGCCAGCAGCATCAGGGGTCTAGGCTACGAGCAGTACTTC
>TRBD1|18|NA|TRBV4-3|TRBJ2-6
CASSQDSGRGLGANVLTF
TGCGCCAGCAGCCAAGACTCGGGCAGGGGGCTTGGGGCCAACGTCCTGACTTTC
>TRBD1|15|NA|TRBV15|TRBJ2-7
CATSRDLGQGYEQYF
TGTGCCACCAGCAGAGATCTTGGACAGGGCTACGAGCAGTACTTC
>NA|13|NA|TRBV28|TRBJ1-3
CASYVRSGNTIYF
TGTGCCAGCTATGTTCGCTCTGGAAACACCATATATTTT
>NA|18|NA|TRBV4-3|TRBJ2-7
CASSQDYTLSGARYEQYF
TGCGCCAGCAGCCAAGATTATACGCTGTCAGGGGCTCGCTACGAGCAGTACTTC
>NA|15|NA|TRBV7-3|TRBJ2-6
CASSLNGAGANVLTF
TGTGCCAGCAGCTTAAACGGGGCTGGGGCCAACGTCCTGACTTTC
>NA|14|NA|TRBV28|TRBJ2-7
CASNPRTDSYEQYF
TGTGCCAGCAATCCCCGGACAGATTCCTACGAGCAGTACTTC
>TRBD1|15|NA|TRBV7-2|TRBJ2-1
CASSLARDSYNEQFF
TGTGCCAGCAGCTTAGCCCGGGACAGCTACAATGAGCAGTTCTTC
>TRBD2|14|few|TRBV10-1|TRBJ2-7
CASSESGRAYEQYF
TGCGCCAGCAGTGAGAGCGGGAGAGCCTACGAGCAGTACTTC
>TRBD1|15|NA|TRBV6-6|TRBJ1-5
CASSYLGQGNQPQHF
TGTGCCAGCAGTTACCTGGGACAGGGGAATCAGCCCCAGCATTTT
>NA|13|NA|TRBV6-5|TRBJ2-3
CASSYGAADTQYF
TGTGCCAGCAGTTACGGCGCGGCAGATACGCAGTATTTT
>TRBD1|17|NA|TRBV7-8|TRBJ2-6
CASSLVTGGYGANVLTF
TGTGCCAGCAGCTTGGTTACAGGGGGATATGGGGCCAACGTCCTGACTTTC
>TRBD1|17|NA|TRBV19|TRBJ1-4
CASSIDSGTALNEKLFF
TGTGCCAGTAGTATAGATTCCGGGACAGCCCTTAATGAAAAACTGTTTTTT
>NA|12|few|TRBV19|TRBJ1-4
CASSIGGLQLFF
TGTGCCAGTAGTATAGGGGGCCTGCAACTGTTTTTT
>NA|15|NA|TRBV18|TRBJ1-6
CASSPSPGSNSPLHF
TGTGCCAGCTCACCATCCCCCGGGAGCAATTCACCCCTCCACTTT
>TRBD2|14|NA|TRBV11-3|TRBJ2-5
CASSLGEGWETQYF
TGTGCCAGCAGCTTGGGGGAGGGTTGGGAGACCCAGTACTTC
>NA|13|few|TRBV7-9|TRBJ1-1
CASSLDTNTEAFF
TGTGCCAGCAGCTTAGACACCAACACTGAAGCTTTCTTT